One and the same sample provided the 3 T cell receptor beta chains below, sequenced in a study of OX40 agonist ivuxolimab in advanced cancers. Libraries were prepared by immunoSEQ multiplex PCR; TCRdb keeps only in-frame clonotypes and omits some of them. The sample comprises 53,000 or so clones, 70% to 90% of which are singletons, and about 1.5% rests with the top ten. The sample consisted of CD4+ or CD8+ T cells sorted from blood, taken in a trial of the OX40 agonist ivuxolimab. The origin of the receptors is an adult with an advanced solid tumor such as melanoma, head and neck, liver or kidney cancer.

The genes are TRBV11-2 and TRBJ2-3, with 9 positions matching TRBD2. Germline lookup yields CDR1 SGHAT and CDR2 FQNNGV. The V segment lost 5 bases and the J segment 3 bases; nucleotides outside the gene matches: 6. The CDR3 sequence is 15 residues long. The CDR3: CASSLSGSLTDTQYF. CDR3 DNA: TGTGCCAGCAGCCTTAGCGGGAGTTTGACAGATACGCAGTATTTT.

This clone was seen a single time. The CDR3 is CASSSGLAGLYQETQYF. CDR3 sequence (DNA): TGTGCCAGCAGCTCTGGACTAGCGGGACTGTACCAAGAGACCCAGTACTTC. The chain links TRBV7-2 to TRBJ2-5; 12 bases fit TRBD2. Trimming removed 4 bases from V and 0 bases from J; junction bases left unmatched: 6. Germline values: CDR1 SGHTA, CDR2 FQGNSA. The CDR3 contains 17 residues. The full variable domain, in which reference TRBV7-2 and TRBJ2-5 provide the parts outside the CDR3, is GAGVSQSPSNKVTEKGKDVELRCDPISGHTALYWYRQSLGQGLEFLIYFQGNSAPDKSGLPSDRFSAERTGGSVSTLTIQRTQQEDSAVYLCASSSGLAGLYQETQYFGPGTRLLVL.

The chain employs TRBV7-6 and TRBJ2-5, with 12 positions matching TRBD2. The germline V gene encodes CDR1 SGHVS and CDR2 FNYEAQ. Trimming took 4 bases from V and 4 from J; bases not matched to a gene: 7. This CDR3 is 16 amino acids long. CDR3 residues: CASSSGLAGRGETQYF. CDR3 DNA: TGTGCCAGCAGCTCCGGACTAGCGGGACGAGGAGAGACCCAGTACTTC. The whole variable domain, remainder taken from reference TRBV7-6 and TRBJ2-5, is GAGVSQSPRYKVTKRGQDVALRCDPISGHVSLYWYRQALGQGPEFLTYFNYEAQQDKSGLPNDRFSAERPEGSISTLTIQRTEQRDSAMYRCASSSGLAGRGETQYFGPGTRLLVL.